These T cell receptor beta chains were read from a single sample in a study of cytomegalovirus exposure and HLA in healthy donors. The assay was immunoSEQ multiplex PCR, and TCRdb's table has in-frame clones only and misses some. The table records 60,000 to 95,000 clones, nearly 80% of them present only once. The sequencing sample was made of PBMCs. The receptors here all came from a woman aged 40-49 years in good health and CMV-seropositive. CDR3s include the opening cysteine and the closing phenylalanine or tryptophan. The order of the fields is clone size, V gene, D gene, J gene, CDR3 protein, CDR3 DNA. The D gene is left open where the match is weak. Only part of the rows carry a size: once, few, many, or a class if the clone is expanded.

.,TRBV28,TRBD1,TRBJ1-2,CASRRYRGPYGYTF,TGTGCCAGCAGACGATACAGGGGCCCCTATGGCTACACCTTC
.,TRBV5-6,TRBD2,TRBJ2-7,CASSPGLANHEQYF,TGTGCCAGCAGCCCGGGACTAGCGAATCACGAGCAGTACTTC
.,TRBV2,.,TRBJ1-2,CASSEKGRPHRSGYTF,TGTGCCAGCAGTGAAAAGGGTAGACCTCACAGGAGTGGCTACACCTTC
.,TRBV6-5,TRBD1,TRBJ1-4,CASSQTGDDEKLFF,TGTGCCAGCAGCCAGACAGGGGACGATGAAAAACTGTTTTTT
.,TRBV7-8,.,TRBJ2-3,CASSLLGTFTDTQYF,TGTGCCAGCAGCTTACTGGGCACCTTCACAGATACGCAGTATTTT
.,TRBV6-5,TRBD1,TRBJ2-7,CASSAGTGPYEQYF,TGTGCCAGCAGTGCCGGGACAGGGCCCTACGAGCAGTACTTC
.,TRBV7-2,.,TRBJ2-7,CASSKEGFGGEEQYF,TGTGCCAGCAGCAAAGAGGGGTTCGGGGGTGAAGAGCAGTACTTC
.,TRBV4-3,.,TRBJ1-3,CASSQEGTVGNTIYF,TGCGCCAGCAGCCAAGAAGGTACAGTTGGAAACACCATATATTTT
.,TRBV7-2,TRBD2,TRBJ2-1,CASSLVAGGTDEQFF,TGTGCCAGCAGCTTAGTTGCGGGGGGGACCGATGAGCAGTTCTTC
.,TRBV6-5,.,TRBJ2-3,CASSYRRLADTQYF,TGTGCCAGCAGTTACCGACGACTAGCAGATACGCAGTATTTT
.,TRBV30,.,TRBJ2-2,CAWGRGRTGELFF,TGTGCCTGGGGTAGGGGTCGCACCGGGGAGCTGTTTTTT
.,TRBV4-2,.,TRBJ2-7,CASSQGQISSYEQYF,TGTGCCAGCAGCCAAGGACAGATCAGCTCCTACGAGCAGTACTTC
few,TRBV4-2,.,TRBJ2-7,CASSQDFRSEQYF,TGTGCCAGCAGCCAAGATTTCAGGTCCGAGCAGTACTTC
.,TRBV7-2,.,TRBJ2-7,CASSSQRGFEQYF,TGTGCCAGCAGCTCGCAGAGAGGGTTCGAGCAGTACTTC
.,TRBV7-2,.,TRBJ2-7,CASSLSGHPSYEQYF,TGTGCCAGCAGCTTATCGGGACACCCATCCTACGAGCAGTACTTC
.,TRBV6-4,TRBD2,TRBJ2-1,CASSETSGYEQFF,TGTGCCAGCAGTGAAACTAGCGGGTATGAGCAGTTCTTC
.,TRBV7-9,.,TRBJ1-1,CASSLRWNTEAFF,TGTGCCAGCAGCCTACGATGGAACACTGAAGCTTTCTTT
.,TRBV7-6,TRBD1,TRBJ2-7,CASSSSGTGRYEQYF,TGTGCCAGCAGCAGTTCCGGGACAGGGCGCTACGAGCAGTACTTC
.,TRBV7-2,.,TRBJ1-2,CASSLGYLREGYTF,TGTGCCAGCAGCTTAGGTTATCTCAGGGAAGGCTACACCTTC
once,TRBV2,TRBD1,TRBJ2-5,CASRDRGRETQYF,TGTGCCAGCCGGGACAGGGGACGGGAGACCCAGTACTTC
.,TRBV7-9,TRBD1,TRBJ1-4,CASSLVAGQWARKLFF,TGTGCCAGCAGCTTAGTGGCGGGACAGTGGGCACGAAAACTGTTTTTT
.,TRBV4-3,TRBD2,TRBJ2-3,CASSQDGASGGADTQYF,TGCGCCAGCAGCCAAGATGGCGCTAGCGGGGGGGCAGATACGCAGTATTTT
.,TRBV15,TRBD1,TRBJ2-7,CATSKGQGKNEQYF,TGTGCCACCAGCAAGGGACAGGGAAAAAACGAGCAGTACTTC
.,TRBV6-6,TRBD2,TRBJ2-3,CASSYSGLAPDTQYF,TGTGCCAGCAGTTACTCCGGACTAGCCCCAGATACGCAGTATTTT
.,TRBV30,.,TRBJ1-6,CAWSVKGGNNSPLHF,TGTGCCTGGTCTGTTAAGGGGGGGAATAATTCACCCCTCCACTTT
.,TRBV2,.,TRBJ1-4,CASIWSTTNEKLFF,TGTGCCAGCATTTGGTCTACAACTAATGAAAAACTGTTTTTT
.,TRBV5-6,TRBD1,TRBJ1-6,CASSFRDRGYSSYNSPLHF,TGTGCCAGCAGCTTCCGGGACAGGGGGTACAGCTCCTATAATTCACCCCTCCACTTT
.,TRBV5-1,.,TRBJ2-1,CASSKDRYNEQFF,TGCGCCAGCAGCAAAGACAGATACAATGAGCAGTTCTTC
.,TRBV27,.,TRBJ1-5,CASSSYSNQPQHF,TGTGCCAGCAGTTCGTATAGCAATCAGCCCCAGCATTTT
.,TRBV30,TRBD1,TRBJ2-3,CAWSTGTGGTDTQYF,TGTGCCTGGAGTACCGGGACAGGGGGCACAGATACGCAGTATTTT
.,TRBV28,TRBD1,TRBJ2-7,CASSLDRDYEQYF,TGTGCCAGCAGTCTCGACAGGGACTACGAGCAGTACTTC
.,TRBV7-9,TRBD1,TRBJ1-6,CASRGTGGRDNSPLHF,TGTGCCAGCAGGGGGACAGGGGGGCGAGATAATTCACCCCTCCACTTT
once,TRBV11-3,.,TRBJ2-2,CASSPGVVWMNTGELFF,TGTGCCAGCAGCCCCGGAGTAGTTTGGATGAACACCGGGGAGCTGTTTTTT
.,TRBV6-1,TRBD1,TRBJ2-3,CASSEVQGTDTQYF,TGTGCCAGCAGTGAAGTACAGGGGACAGATACGCAGTATTTT
once,TRBV19,.,TRBJ2-2,CASTTGIVGELFF,TGTGCCAGTACCACAGGGATAGTGGGGGAGCTGTTTTTT
.,TRBV7-8,TRBD1,TRBJ2-7,CASSQPRDRVVYEQYF,TGTGCCAGCAGCCAACCTCGGGACAGGGTAGTTTACGAGCAGTACTTC
.,TRBV18,TRBD1,TRBJ1-2,CASSPSLPGPGGYGYTF,TGTGCCAGCTCACCAAGTTTGCCTGGGCCAGGGGGCTATGGCTACACCTTC
.,TRBV7-9,.,TRBJ2-1,CASRPPGNSYNEQFF,TGTGCCAGCCGACCCCCGGGGAATTCCTACAATGAGCAGTTCTTC
.,TRBV15,TRBD1,TRBJ2-7,CATIAGGDSGEQYF,TGTGCCACCATCGCAGGGGGAGATTCGGGCGAGCAGTACTTC
.,TRBV6-4,TRBD1,TRBJ2-3,CASSDGTGGTDTQYF,TGTGCCAGCAGTGACGGGACAGGGGGCACAGATACGCAGTATTTT
.,TRBV4-1,TRBD1,TRBJ1-1,CASSQALGRGLNTEAFF,TGCGCCAGCAGCCAAGCCCTCGGTAGGGGGCTGAACACTGAAGCTTTCTTT
once,TRBV7-9,TRBD2,TRBJ2-2,CASSPRTSGTGELFF,TGTGCCAGCAGCCCCCGGACTAGCGGGACCGGGGAGCTGTTTTTT
.,TRBV5-1,TRBD1,TRBJ2-2,CATYRGPANTGELFF,TGCGCCACCTACAGGGGGCCTGCGAACACCGGGGAGCTGTTTTTT
.,TRBV11-2,TRBD1,TRBJ2-2,CASSFGGQEAGELFF,TGTGCCAGCAGCTTTGGGGGACAGGAGGCCGGGGAGCTGTTTTTT
.,TRBV7-6,TRBD2,TRBJ2-3,CASSSASGVDTDTQYF,TGTGCCAGCAGCTCGGCTAGCGGGGTTGACACAGATACGCAGTATTTT
.,TRBV7-2,.,TRBJ2-1,CASSLVWGGLDEQFF,TGTGCCAGCAGCTTAGTGTGGGGGGGCTTGGATGAGCAGTTCTTC
.,TRBV28,.,TRBJ2-7,CASSLSDTYEQYF,TGTGCCAGCAGTTTATCTGACACCTACGAGCAGTACTTC
.,TRBV7-8,.,TRBJ1-5,CASSLAQRGNQPQHF,TGTGCCAGCAGCTTAGCCCAAAGGGGGAACCAGCCCCAGCATTTT
few,TRBV6-1,.,TRBJ1-2,CASNRGYDYGYTF,TGTGCCAGCAATAGGGGGTATGACTATGGCTACACCTTC